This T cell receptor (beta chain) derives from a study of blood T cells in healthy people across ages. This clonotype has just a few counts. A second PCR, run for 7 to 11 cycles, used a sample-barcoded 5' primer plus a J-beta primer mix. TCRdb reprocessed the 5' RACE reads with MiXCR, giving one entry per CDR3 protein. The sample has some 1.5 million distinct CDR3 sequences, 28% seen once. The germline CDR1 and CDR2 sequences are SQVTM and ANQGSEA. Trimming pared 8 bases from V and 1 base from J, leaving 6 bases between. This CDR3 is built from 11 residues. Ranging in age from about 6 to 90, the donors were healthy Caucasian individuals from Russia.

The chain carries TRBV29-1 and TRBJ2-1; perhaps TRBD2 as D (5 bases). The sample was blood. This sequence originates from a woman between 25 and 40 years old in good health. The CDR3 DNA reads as TGCAGCTCGGGGTCCTACAATGAGCAGTTCTTC. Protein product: CSSGSYNEQFF.